This T cell receptor (beta chain) was identified in a study of naive and memory T cell subsets. The library had UMIs added by 3' ligation of an oligonucleotide to TCR cDNA. V gave up 4 bases and J gave up 5 bases; unmatched junction bases: 9. The CDR3 loop spans 15 amino acids. Germline V lookup: CDR1 DFQATT, CDR2 SNEGSKA (reference sequence). This clonotype was detected many times. The SP2 primer and nested alpha and beta constant region primers amplified ligated cDNA in four rounds. Each CDR3 protein is one row after TCRdb ran MiXCR on the 5' RACE reads. Of 55,000 to 65,000 distinct CDR3 sequences in the sample, 6.5% to 9% were seen once.

The chain employs TRBV20-1 and TRBJ2-7; TRBD2 agrees at 12 bases. This receptor was obtained from a female donor in good health. CDR3 region: CSAIAASGGANEQYF. In DNA, the CDR3 is TGCAGTGCTATCGCCGCTAGCGGGGGGGCGAACGAGCAGTACTTC.